This entry is about one T cell receptor beta chain. CD4+ cells yielded CD45RA+ naive and CD45RA-negative memory subsets. Sequenced by immunoSEQ multiplex PCR; TCRdb stores in-frame clones only, minus some. Of 190,000 or so clones in the sample, approximately 62% are singletons; the top ten hold 8.5% to 12%. Germline trimming cut 5 bases from V and 11 bases from J; bases unmatched to any gene: 10. The CDR3 runs to 12 residues. Germline V lookup: CDR1 GTSNPN, CDR2 SVGIG (reference sequence). The sample belongs to a study of shared clonotypes between healthy human individuals. This clonotype was sampled from a man aged 25 to 40 in good health. V usage is TRBV30 and J usage is TRBJ1-2, with TRBD1 matching over 8 bases. Sequencing input: memory CD4+ T cells sorted from blood. The subset: CD45RA-negative fraction. The CDR3 reads CAWDFRGQGYTF. The CDR3 DNA sequence: TGTGCCTGGGACTTCAGGGGGCAGGGGTACACCTTC.